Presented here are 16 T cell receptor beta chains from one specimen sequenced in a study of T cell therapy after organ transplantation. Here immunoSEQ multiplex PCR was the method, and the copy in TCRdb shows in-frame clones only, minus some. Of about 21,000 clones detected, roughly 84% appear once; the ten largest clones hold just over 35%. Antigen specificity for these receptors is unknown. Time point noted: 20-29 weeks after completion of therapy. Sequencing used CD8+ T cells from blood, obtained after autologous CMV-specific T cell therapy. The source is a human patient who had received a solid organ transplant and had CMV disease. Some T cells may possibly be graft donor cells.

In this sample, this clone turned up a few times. The CDR3 loop is CASSPVQGAGGTGELFF. DNA for the CDR3: TGTGCCAGCAGCCCAGTACAGGGGGCAGGTGGCACCGGGGAGCTGTTTTTT. The rearrangement links TRBV4-2 to TRBJ2-2, with TRBD1 matching 9 bases. With V trimmed by 4 bases and J by 4 bases, 10 bases remained unmatched. Germline CDR1 reads LGHNA; CDR2 reads YNFKEQ. The CDR3 spans 17 residues.

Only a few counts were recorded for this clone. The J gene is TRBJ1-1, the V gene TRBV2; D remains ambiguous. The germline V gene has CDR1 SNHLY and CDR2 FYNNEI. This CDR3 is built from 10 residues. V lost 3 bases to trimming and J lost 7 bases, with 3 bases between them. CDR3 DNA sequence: TGTGCCAGCAGTGACAATGAAGCTTTCTTT. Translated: CASSDNEAFF. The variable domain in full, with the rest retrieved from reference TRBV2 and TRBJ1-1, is EPEVTQTPSHQVTQMGQEVILRCVPISNHLYFYWYRQILGQKVEFLVSFYNNEISEKSEIFDDQFSVERPDGSNFTLKIRSTKLEDSAMYFCASSDNEAFFGQGTRLTVV.

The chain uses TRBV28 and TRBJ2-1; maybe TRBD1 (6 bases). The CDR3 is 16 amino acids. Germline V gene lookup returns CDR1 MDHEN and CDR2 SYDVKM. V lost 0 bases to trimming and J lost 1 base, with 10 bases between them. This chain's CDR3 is CASSLWDSRSYNEQFF. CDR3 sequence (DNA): TGTGCCAGCAGTTTATGGGACAGCCGTTCCTACAATGAGCAGTTCTTC.

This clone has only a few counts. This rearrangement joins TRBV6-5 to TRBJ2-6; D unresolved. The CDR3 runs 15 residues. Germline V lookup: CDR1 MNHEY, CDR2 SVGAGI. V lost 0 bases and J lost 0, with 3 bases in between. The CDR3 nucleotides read TGTGCCAGCAGTTACTCGGGCTCTGGGGCCAACGTCCTGACTTTC. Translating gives CASSYSGSGANVLTF.

The CDR3 sequence: CASRPRTGSNEKLFF. The CDR3, as DNA: TGTGCCAGCAGGCCCCGGACAGGGAGTAATGAAAAACTGTTTTTT. The chain links TRBV27 to TRBJ1-4; 8 nucleotides agree with TRBD1. The V gene end was trimmed by 6 bases and the J gene end by 4 bases; junction bases not matched to a gene: 7. Germline assignment: CDR1 MNHEY and CDR2 SMNVEV (reference sequence). The CDR3 length is 15 residues.

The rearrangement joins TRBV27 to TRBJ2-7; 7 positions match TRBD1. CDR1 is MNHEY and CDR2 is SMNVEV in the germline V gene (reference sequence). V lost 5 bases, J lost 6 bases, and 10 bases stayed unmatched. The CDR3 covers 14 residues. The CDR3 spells CASSLHRGPVEQYF. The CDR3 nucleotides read TGTGCCAGCAGTCTCCACAGGGGTCCGGTCGAGCAGTACTTC.

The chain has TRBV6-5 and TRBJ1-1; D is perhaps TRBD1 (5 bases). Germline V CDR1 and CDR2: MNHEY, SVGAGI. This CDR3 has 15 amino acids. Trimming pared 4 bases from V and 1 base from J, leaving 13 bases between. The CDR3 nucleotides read TGTGCCAGCAGTTCCCCCGGGACGGCGAACACTGAAGCTTTCTTT. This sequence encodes CASSSPGTANTEAFF.

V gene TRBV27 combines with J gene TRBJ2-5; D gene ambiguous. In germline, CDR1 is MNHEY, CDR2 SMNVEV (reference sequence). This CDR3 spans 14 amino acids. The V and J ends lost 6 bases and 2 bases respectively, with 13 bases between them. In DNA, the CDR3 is TGTGCCAGCAGCACCTGGACGGATCAAGAGACCCAGTACTTC. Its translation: CASSTWTDQETQYF.

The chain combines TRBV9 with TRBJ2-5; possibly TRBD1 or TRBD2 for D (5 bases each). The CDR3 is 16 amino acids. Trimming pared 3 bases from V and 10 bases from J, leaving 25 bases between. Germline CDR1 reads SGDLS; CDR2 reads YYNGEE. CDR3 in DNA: TGTGCCAGCAGCGGAGATACCGGGACCGGCGAATTGGACCAGTACTTC. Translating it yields CASSGDTGTGELDQYF. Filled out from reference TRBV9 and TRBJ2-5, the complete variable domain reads DSGVTQTPKHLITATGQRVTLRCSPRSGDLSVYWYQQSLDQGLQFLIQYYNGEERAKGNILERFSAQQFPDLHSELNLSSLELGDSALYFCASSGDTGTGELDQYFGPGTRLLVL.

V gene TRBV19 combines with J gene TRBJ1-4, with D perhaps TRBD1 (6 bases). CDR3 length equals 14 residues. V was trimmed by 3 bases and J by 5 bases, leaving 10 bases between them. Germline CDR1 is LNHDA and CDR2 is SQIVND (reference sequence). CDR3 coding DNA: TGTGCCAGTAGTATCTGGACAGAGAATGAAAAACTGTTTTTT. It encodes CASSIWTENEKLFF.

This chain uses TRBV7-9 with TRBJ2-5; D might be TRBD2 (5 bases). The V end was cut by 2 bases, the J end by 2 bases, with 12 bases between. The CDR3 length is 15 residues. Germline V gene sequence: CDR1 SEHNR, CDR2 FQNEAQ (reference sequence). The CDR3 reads CASSLLAGRQETQYF. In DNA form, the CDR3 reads TGTGCCAGCAGCTTATTGGCGGGTCGTCAAGAGACCCAGTACTTC.

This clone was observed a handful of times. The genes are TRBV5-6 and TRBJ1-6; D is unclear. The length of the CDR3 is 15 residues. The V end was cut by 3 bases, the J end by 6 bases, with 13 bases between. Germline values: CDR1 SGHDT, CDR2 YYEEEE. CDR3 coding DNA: TGTGCCAGCAGCTGGCGATATGGAGTTAATTCACCCCTCCACTTT. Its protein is CASSWRYGVNSPLHF.

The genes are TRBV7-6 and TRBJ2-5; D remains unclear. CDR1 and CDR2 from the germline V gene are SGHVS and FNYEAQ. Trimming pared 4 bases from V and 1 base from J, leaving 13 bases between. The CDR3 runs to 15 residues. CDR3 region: CASSSGPARQETQYF. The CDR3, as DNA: TGTGCCAGCAGCTCCGGCCCAGCCCGCCAAGAGACCCAGTACTTC.

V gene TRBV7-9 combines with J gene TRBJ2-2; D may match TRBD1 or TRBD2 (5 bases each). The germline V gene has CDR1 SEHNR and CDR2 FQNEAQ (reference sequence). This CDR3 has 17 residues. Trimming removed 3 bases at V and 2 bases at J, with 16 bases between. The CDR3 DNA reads TGTGCCAGCAGCTTCTTCCGGGACGGCTATAACACCGGGGAGCTGTTTTTT. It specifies CASSFFRDGYNTGELFF.

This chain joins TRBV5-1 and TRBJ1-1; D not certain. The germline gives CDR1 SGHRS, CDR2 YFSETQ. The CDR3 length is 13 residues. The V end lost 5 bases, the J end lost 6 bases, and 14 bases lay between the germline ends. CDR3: CASRSGKGPEAFF. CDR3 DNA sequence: TGCGCCAGCAGGTCGGGGAAGGGCCCTGAAGCTTTCTTT.

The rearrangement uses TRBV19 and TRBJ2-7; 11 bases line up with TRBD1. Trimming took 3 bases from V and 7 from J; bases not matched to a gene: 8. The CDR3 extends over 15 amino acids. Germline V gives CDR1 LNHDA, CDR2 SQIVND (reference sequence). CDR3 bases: TGTGCCAGTAGTATTACCGGGACAGGGGGAGAGGAGCAGTACTTC. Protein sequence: CASSITGTGGEEQYF.